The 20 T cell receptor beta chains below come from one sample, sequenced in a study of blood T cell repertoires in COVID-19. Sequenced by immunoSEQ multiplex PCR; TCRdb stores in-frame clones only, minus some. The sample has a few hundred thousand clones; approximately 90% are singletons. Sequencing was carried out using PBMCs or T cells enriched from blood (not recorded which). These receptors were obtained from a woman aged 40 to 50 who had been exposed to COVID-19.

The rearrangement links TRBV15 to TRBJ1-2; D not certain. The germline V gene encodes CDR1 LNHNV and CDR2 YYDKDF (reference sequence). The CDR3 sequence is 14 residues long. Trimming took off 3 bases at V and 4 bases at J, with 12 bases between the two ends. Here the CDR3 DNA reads TGTGCCACCAGCAGTATTCGGGGTTCCTATGGCTACACCTTC. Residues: CATSSIRGSYGYTF.

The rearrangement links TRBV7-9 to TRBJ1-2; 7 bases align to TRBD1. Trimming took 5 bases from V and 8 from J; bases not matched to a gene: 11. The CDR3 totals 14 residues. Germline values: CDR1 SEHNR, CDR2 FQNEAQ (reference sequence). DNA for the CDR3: TGTGCCAGCAGCGACAGGGTGTACGCCCAGGGCTACACCTTC. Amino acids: CASSDRVYAQGYTF.

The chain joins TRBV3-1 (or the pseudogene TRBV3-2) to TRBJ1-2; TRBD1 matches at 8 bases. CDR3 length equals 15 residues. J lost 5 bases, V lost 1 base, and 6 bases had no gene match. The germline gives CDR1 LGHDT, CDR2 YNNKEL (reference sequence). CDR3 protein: CASSQGTGSRYGYTF. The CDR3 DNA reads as TGTGCCAGCAGCCAAGGGACAGGGAGTCGATATGGCTACACCTTC.

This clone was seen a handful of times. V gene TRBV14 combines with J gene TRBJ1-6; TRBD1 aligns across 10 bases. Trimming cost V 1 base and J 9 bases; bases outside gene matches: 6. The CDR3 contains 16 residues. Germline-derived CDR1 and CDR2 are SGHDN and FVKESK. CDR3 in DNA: TGTGCCAGCAGCCAAGCCGGGACAGGGGTCGGTTCACCCCTCCACTTT. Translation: CASSQAGTGVGSPLHF. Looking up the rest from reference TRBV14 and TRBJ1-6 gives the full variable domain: EAGVTQFPSHSVIEKGQTVTLRCDPISGHDNLYWYRRVMGKEIKFLLHFVKESKQDESGMPNNRFLAERTGGTYSTLKVQPAELEDSGVYFCASSQAGTGVGSPLHFGNGTRLTVT.

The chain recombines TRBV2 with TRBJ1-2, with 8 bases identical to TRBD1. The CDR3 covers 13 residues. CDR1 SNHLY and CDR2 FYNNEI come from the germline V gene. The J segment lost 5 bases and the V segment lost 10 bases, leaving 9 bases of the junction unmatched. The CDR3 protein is CATLTGVLYGYTF. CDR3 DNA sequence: TGTGCCACCCTGACAGGGGTCCTGTATGGCTACACCTTC.

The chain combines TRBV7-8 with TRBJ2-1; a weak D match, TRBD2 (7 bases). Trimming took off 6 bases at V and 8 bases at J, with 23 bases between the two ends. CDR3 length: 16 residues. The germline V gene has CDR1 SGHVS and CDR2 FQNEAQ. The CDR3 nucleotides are TGTGCCAGCAGGGGGGCCGGGACTACGGCTTTCGATGAGCAGTTCTTC. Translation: CASRGAGTTAFDEQFF.

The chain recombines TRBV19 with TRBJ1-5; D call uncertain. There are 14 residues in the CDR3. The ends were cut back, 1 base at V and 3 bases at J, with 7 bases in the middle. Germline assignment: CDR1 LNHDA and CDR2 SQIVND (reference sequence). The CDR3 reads CASSIVGTNQPQHF. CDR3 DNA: TGTGCCAGTAGTATAGTGGGCACCAATCAGCCCCAGCATTTT.

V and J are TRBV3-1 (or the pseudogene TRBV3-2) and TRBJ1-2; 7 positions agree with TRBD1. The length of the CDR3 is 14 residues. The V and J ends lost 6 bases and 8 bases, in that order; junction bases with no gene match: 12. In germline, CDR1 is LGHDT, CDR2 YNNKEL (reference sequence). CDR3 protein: CASSLGQVLRGYTF. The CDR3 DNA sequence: TGTGCCAGCAGTCTTGGACAGGTCCTTCGGGGCTACACCTTC.

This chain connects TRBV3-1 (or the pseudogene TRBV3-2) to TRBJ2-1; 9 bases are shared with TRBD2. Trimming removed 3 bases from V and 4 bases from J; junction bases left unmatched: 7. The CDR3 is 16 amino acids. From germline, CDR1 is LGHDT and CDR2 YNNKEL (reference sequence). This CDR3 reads CASSQLSGRSYNEQFF. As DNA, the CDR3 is TGTGCCAGCAGCCAGCTAAGCGGGAGGTCGTACAATGAGCAGTTCTTC.

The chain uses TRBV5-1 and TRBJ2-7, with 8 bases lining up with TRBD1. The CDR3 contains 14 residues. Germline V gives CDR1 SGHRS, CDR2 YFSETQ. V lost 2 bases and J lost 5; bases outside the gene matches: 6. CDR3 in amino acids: CASSFTQGAHEQYF. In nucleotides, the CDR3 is TGCGCCAGCAGCTTCACGCAGGGGGCTCACGAGCAGTACTTC.

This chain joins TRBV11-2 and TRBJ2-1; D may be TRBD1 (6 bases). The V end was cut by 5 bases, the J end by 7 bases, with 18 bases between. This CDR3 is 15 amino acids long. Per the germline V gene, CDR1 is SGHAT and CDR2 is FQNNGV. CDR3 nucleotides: TGTGCCAGCAGCGACGACCCATTTAGGGGGAATGAGCAGTTCTTC. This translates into CASSDDPFRGNEQFF.

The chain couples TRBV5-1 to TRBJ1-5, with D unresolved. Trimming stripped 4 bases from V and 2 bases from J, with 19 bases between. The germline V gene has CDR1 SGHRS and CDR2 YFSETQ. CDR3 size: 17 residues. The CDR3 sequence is CASSPGLIPGGNQPQHF. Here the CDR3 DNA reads TGCGCCAGCAGCCCTGGACTGATCCCCGGGGGCAATCAGCCCCAGCATTTT.

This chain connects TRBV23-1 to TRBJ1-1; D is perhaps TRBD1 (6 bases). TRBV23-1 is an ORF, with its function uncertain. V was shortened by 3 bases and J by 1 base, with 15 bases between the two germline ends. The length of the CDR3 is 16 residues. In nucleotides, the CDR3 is TGCGCCAGCAGTCATGGGAACGACAGGAGGAACACTGAAGCTTTCTTT. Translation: CASSHGNDRRNTEAFF.

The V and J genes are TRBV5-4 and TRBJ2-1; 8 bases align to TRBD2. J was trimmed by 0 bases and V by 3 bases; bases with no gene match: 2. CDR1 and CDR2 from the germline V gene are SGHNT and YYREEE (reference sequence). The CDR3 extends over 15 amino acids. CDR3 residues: CASSSGGDSYNEQFF. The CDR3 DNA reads TGTGCCAGCAGCTCCGGGGGGGACTCCTACAATGAGCAGTTCTTC.

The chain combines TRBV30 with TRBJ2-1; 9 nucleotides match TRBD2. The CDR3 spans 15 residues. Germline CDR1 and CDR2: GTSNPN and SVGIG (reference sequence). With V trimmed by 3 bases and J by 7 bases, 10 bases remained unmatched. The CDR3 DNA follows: TGTGCCTGGAGCGAAGGGACTAGCAAATTAAATGAGCAGTTCTTC. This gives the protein CAWSEGTSKLNEQFF.

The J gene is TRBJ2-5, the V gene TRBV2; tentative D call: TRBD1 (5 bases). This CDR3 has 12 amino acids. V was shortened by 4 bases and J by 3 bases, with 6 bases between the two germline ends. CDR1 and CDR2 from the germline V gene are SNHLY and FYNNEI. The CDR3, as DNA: TGTGCCAGCAGTGGCAGGGAAGAGACCCAGTACTTC. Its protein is CASSGREETQYF.

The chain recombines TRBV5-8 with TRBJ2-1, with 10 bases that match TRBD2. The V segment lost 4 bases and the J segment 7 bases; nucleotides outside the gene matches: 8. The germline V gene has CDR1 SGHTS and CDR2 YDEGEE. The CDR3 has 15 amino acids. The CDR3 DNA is TGTGCCAGCAGCATTCTAGCGGGAGTAGGTAATGAGCAGTTCTTC. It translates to CASSILAGVGNEQFF.

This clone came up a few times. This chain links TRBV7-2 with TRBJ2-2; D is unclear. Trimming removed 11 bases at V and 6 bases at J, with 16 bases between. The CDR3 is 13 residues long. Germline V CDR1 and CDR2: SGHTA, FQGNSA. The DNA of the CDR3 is TGTGCCGTCAGGTTTTTAGTCTCCGGGGAGCTGTTTTTT. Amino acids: CAVRFLVSGELFF.

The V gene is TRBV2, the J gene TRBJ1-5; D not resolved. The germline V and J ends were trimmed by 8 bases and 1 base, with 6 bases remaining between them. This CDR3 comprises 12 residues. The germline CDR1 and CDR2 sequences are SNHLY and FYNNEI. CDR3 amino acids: CASSRSNQPQHF. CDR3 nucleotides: TGTGCCAGCTCGCGGAGCAATCAGCCCCAGCATTTT.

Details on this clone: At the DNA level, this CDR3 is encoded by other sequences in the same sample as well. The CDR3 coding sequence is TGTGCCAGCAGCTTAGGGGCGGGGAACACTGAAGCTTTCTTT. This encodes CASSLGAGNTEAFF. The V gene is TRBV11-1, the J gene TRBJ1-1; the D is unclear. V lost 1 base and J 1 base, leaving 7 bases between the germline ends. Germline lookup yields CDR1 SGHAT and CDR2 FQDESV (reference sequence). The CDR3 consists of 14 residues. The whole variable domain, filled in from reference TRBV11-1 and TRBJ1-1, reads EAEVAQSPRYKITEKSQAVAFWCDPISGHATLYWYRQILGQGPELLVQFQDESVVDDSQLPKDRFSAERLKGVDSTLKIQPAELGDSAMYLCASSLGAGNTEAFFGQGTRLTVV.